The source of this TCR beta chain is a study of T cells after yellow fever vaccination. The V gene's germline CDR1 is SEHNR and CDR2 FQNEAQ (reference sequence). CDR3 length: 15 residues. With 5 bases clipped from V and 3 bases from J, the junction kept 9 bases outside the gene matches. General study results and limits: A large majority of primary-vaccination clones showed up again after the booster (about 96% CD4, roughly 88% CD8). Weaker, the secondary response had a peak occurring faster, on day 5 versus 15. CD4 and CD8 compartments shared a small share of clonotypes, likely from convergent recombination.

Comments on this clonotype: Its antigen remains unidentified.

The authors made TCR cDNA by 5'RACE template switching, adding a universal primer site and UMIs. A single record per CDR3 protein comes from TCRdb applying MiXCR to the 5' RACE reads. The repertoire holds about 74,000 distinct CDR3 sequences, with approximately 7.7% as singletons. The chain carries TRBV7-9 and TRBJ1-2; 7 bases line up with TRBD1. The receptor comes from a man younger than 35 who received the YFV17D yellow fever vaccine. Material: CD8+ T cells sorted from PBMCs, obtained about 5 days after the first yellow fever vaccination. CDR3 sequence (DNA): TGTGCCAGCAGCCCAATTGACAGGGAGGACTATGGCTACACCTTC. Protein: CASSPIDREDYGYTF.